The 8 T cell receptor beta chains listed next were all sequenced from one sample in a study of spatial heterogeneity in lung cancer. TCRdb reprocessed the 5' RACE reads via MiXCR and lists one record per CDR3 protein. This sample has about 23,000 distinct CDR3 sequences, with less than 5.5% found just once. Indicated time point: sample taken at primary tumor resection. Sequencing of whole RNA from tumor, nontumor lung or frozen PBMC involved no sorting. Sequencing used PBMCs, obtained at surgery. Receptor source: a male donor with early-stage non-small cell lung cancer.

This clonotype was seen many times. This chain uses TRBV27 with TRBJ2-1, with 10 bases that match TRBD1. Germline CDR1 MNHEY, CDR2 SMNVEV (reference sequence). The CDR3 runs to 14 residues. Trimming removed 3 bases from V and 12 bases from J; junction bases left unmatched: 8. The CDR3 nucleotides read TGTGCCAGCAGTTTGACAGGGGGCAATCTCGGGCAGTTCTTC. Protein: CASSLTGGNLGQFF.

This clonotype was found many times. CDR3 sequence reads: CSALALPTDTQYF. The CDR3 DNA is TGCAGTGCCCTCGCGTTACCCACAGATACGCAGTATTTT. The rearrangement uses TRBV20-1 and TRBJ2-3, with no clear D. Trimming cost V 6 bases and J 2 bases, with 12 bases left between them. The CDR3 is 13 amino acids. The germline CDR1 and CDR2 sequences are DFQATT and SNEGSKA (reference sequence).

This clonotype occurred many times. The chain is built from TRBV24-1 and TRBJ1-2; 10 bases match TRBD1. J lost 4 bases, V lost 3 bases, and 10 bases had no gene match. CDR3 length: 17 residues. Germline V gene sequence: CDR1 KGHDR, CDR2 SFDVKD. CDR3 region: CATSDPRGTGESYGYTF. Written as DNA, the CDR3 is TGTGCCACCAGTGATCCGCGGGGGACAGGGGAAAGCTATGGCTACACCTTC.

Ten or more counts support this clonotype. The CDR3 region is CATSDARQVTDTQYF. The CDR3 nucleotides are TGTGCCACCAGTGATGCTCGCCAGGTCACAGATACGCAGTATTTT. The V call is TRBV24-1, the J call TRBJ2-3; D uncertain. CDR1 and CDR2 (germline): KGHDR, SFDVKD. The CDR3 is 15 residues long. V was cut by 3 bases and J by 2 bases, with 11 bases left in between.

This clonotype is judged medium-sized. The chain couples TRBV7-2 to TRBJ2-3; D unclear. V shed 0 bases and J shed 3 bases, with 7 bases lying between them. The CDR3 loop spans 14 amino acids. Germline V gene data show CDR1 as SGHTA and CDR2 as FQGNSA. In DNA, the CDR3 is TGTGCCAGCAGCTTAGCGGCCCGGACAGATACGCAGTATTTT. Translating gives CASSLAARTDTQYF.

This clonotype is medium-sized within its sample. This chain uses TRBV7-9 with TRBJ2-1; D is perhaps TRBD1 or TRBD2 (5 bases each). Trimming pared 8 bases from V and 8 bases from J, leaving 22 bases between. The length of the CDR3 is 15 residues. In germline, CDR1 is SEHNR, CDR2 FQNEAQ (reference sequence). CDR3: CASPTGQGVWDEQFF. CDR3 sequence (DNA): TGTGCCAGCCCCACGGGGCAGGGAGTCTGGGATGAGCAGTTCTTC.

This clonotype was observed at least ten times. The CDR3 spells CASGQGGDSRPGYTF. In DNA form, the CDR3 reads TGTGCCAGCGGACAGGGTGGAGATTCTCGTCCTGGCTACACCTTC. The J gene is TRBJ1-2, the V gene TRBV28; 8 nucleotides align to TRBD1. Per germline, CDR1 MDHEN and CDR2 SYDVKM. Trimming removed 8 bases from V and 7 bases from J; junction bases left unmatched: 15. CDR3 length: 15 amino acids.

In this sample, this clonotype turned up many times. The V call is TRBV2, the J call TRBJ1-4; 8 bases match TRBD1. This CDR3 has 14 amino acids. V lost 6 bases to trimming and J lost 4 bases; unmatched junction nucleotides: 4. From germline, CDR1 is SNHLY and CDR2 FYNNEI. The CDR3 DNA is TGTGCCAGCAGACTGACAGGGGTTAATGAAAAACTGTTTTTT. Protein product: CASRLTGVNEKLFF.